This T cell receptor (beta chain) originates from a study of blood T cells in healthy people across ages. Study-wide points: Compared with aged donors, long-lived donors showed fewer expanded clones, suggesting selection.

Combining a sample-barcoded 5' primer with a J-beta primer mix, a second PCR ran for 7 to 11 cycles. TCRdb called the 5' RACE reads again in MiXCR, with one record for every CDR3 protein. The sample holds some 1.5 million distinct CDR3 sequences; roughly 30% are singletons and the top ten take 7.7%. This clonotype was detected once. Its antigen is not identified. A single base separates this from a much larger clone, so it may be a read error. Per germline, CDR1 DFQATT and CDR2 SNEGSKA (reference sequence). The CDR3 extends over 14 amino acids. The V end lost 3 bases, the J end lost 13 bases, and 22 bases lay between the germline ends.

V usage is TRBV20-1 and J usage is TRBJ2-1, with a weak D call TRBD2 (6 bases). The origin of this receptor is a woman in her 30s in good health. The sequencing sample was made of blood. The CDR3 is CSAREQLARETQFF. The CDR3 DNA reads TGCAGTGCTAGGGAACAACTAGCACGAGAGACCCAGTTCTTC.